This is a list of T cell receptor beta chains from one sample in a study of Ad26.COV2.S vaccination and SARS-CoV-2 variants. The data were produced by immunoSEQ multiplex PCR, yet TCRdb's version contains in-frame clones alone and is incomplete. The profile shows 300,000 to 400,000 clones, around 86% of them singletons. Source: peripheral blood, taken in a trial of Ad26.COV2.S vaccine versus placebo. The receptors come from a person aged 18-65 years who received the Ad26.COV2.S COVID-19 vaccine or a placebo. Each CDR3 is given without its conserved first and last residue.

v_call	j_call	cdr3_aa
TRBV9	TRBJ1-3	ASSDVPLLSGNTIY
TRBV2	TRBJ2-5	ASCQAGKETQY
TRBV12-3/TRBV12-4	TRBJ2-7	ASSRRGRYEQY
TRBV25-1	TRBJ2-7	ASSGQGGSNEQY
TRBV11-2	TRBJ2-5	ASSSGLAGGPQETQY
TRBV19	TRBJ1-2	ATRQQPNYGYT
TRBV3-1/TRBV3-2	TRBJ2-1	ASSQDGGNEQF
TRBV30	TRBJ1-1	AWNRDTEAF
TRBV14	TRBJ1-6	ASSQERRAPSSYNSPLH
TRBV21-1	TRBJ2-2	ASSKRRDRGNGGELF
TRBV6-2/TRBV6-3	TRBJ1-5	ASSHRGRGNQPQH
TRBV11-3	TRBJ2-7	ASSQTGTGVHEQY
TRBV5-1	TRBJ2-3	ASSPPTGATTDTQY
TRBV7-9	TRBJ1-1	ASSLARAIDGEAF
TRBV14	TRBJ2-3	ASSRRQGADTQY
TRBV6-5	TRBJ2-7	ASSYSRLEGRRREY
TRBV21-1	TRBJ1-1	ASSNGGAKEAF
TRBV12-5	TRBJ1-1	ATAVWNTEAF
TRBV5-6	TRBJ2-7	ASSSGSEQY
TRBV2	TRBJ2-5	ASSEASMHGQETQY
TRBV29-1	TRBJ2-1	SVSRGYNEQF
TRBV28	TRBJ1-5	ASTGTGWYDNQPQH
TRBV5-4	TRBJ2-7	ASSRSTSGSYEQY
TRBV6-2/TRBV6-3	TRBJ1-5	ASSYLQYNQPQH
TRBV9	TRBJ2-7	ASSVGPGAYEQY
TRBV2	TRBJ2-3	ASVEGTAGDTQY
TRBV7-8	TRBJ2-7	ASSYDLSRAGLPYEQY
TRBV4-1	TRBJ1-4	ASSQAVQGINEKLF
TRBV7-9	TRBJ1-1	ASNENTEAF
TRBV3-1/TRBV3-2	TRBJ2-3	ASSQGGQITDTQY